This T cell receptor beta chain was identified during a study of blood T cell repertoires in COVID-19. Study overall: Acute and convalescent COVID-19 samples came from the United States, Italy and Spain. T cells, B-cell-depleted T cells, or PBMCs supplied cDNA or gDNA.

In the study's own analysis: Amplification from reference gene primers served as the basis for estimated nucleated cell counts. Assay: immunoSEQ multiplex PCR; the TCRdb copy retains only in-frame clones and omits some. V and J calls and clone size come straight from that table; D and trimming were deduced from the DNA. The table has 200,000 to 300,000 clones, 86% seen once. V lost 6 bases and J lost 4; bases outside the gene matches: 8. Germline assignment: CDR1 MNHEY and CDR2 SVGAGI. The CDR3 runs to 15 residues. This receptor was identified in a man older than 75 with acute or convalescent COVID-19. Sequenced: peripheral blood. The chain uses TRBV6-5 and TRBJ1-2; 10 positions agree with TRBD1. CDR3 in DNA: TGTGCCAGCAGCCTTGACAGGGGGCGGGTCTATGGCTACACCTTC. It codes for CASSLDRGRVYGYTF.